These T cell receptor beta chains were read from a single sample in a study of OX40 agonist ivuxolimab in advanced cancers. Clones were sequenced by immunoSEQ multiplex PCR, and TCRdb holds only the in-frame ones, with some missing. The data hold around 69,000 clones, with approximately 80% observed a single time. Sequenced material: CD4+ or CD8+ T cells sorted from blood, taken in a trial of the OX40 agonist ivuxolimab. All receptors come from an adult with an advanced solid tumor such as melanoma, head and neck, liver or kidney cancer. Both conserved end residues are part of each CDR3. The D gene is left open where the match is weak. For some rows the clone size is stated as once, few or many, or as a class when expanded; others skip it.

16 | TRBJ2-2 | TRBV6-5 | . | few | TGTGCCAGCAGTTACTCGAGCAGGGCCCGAACCGGGGAGCTGTTTTTT | CASSYSSRARTGELFF
14 | TRBJ2-3 | TRBV30 | . | . | TGTGCCTGGAGTAGCGGTCTCAGCACAGATACGCAGTATTTT | CAWSSGLSTDTQYF
14 | TRBJ2-7 | TRBV18 | TRBD2 | . | TGTGCCAGCTCATCTCTAGCGGGAGAATCCGAGCAGTACTTC | CASSSLAGESEQYF
16 | TRBJ1-3 | TRBV5-4 | . | once | TGTGCCAGCAGTGTCAGGGACTCCCGCTCTGGAAACACCATATATTTT | CASSVRDSRSGNTIYF
15 | TRBJ1-1 | TRBV15 | TRBD1 | . | TGTGCCACCAGCAGAGAAGGGGACAGGGGGACTGAAGCTTTCTTT | CATSREGDRGTEAFF
14 | TRBJ1-3 | TRBV10-3 | TRBD1 | . | TGTGCCATCAGTGATTCGGGACAGAAAAACACCATATATTTT | CAISDSGQKNTIYF
14 | TRBJ2-5 | TRBV7-9 | TRBD1 | . | TGTGCCAGCAGCTTAAAGGGGGCTGAAGAGACCCAGTACTTC | CASSLKGAEETQYF
14 | TRBJ1-1 | TRBV27 | . | few | TGTGCCAGCAGTTTAGGGTTAGAGAACACTGAAGCTTTCTTT | CASSLGLENTEAFF
17 | TRBJ2-2 | TRBV15 | . | . | TGTGCCACCAGCAGAGGGGTGGCACTAGCGAACACCGGGGAGCTGTTTTTT | CATSRGVALANTGELFF
15 | TRBJ2-5 | TRBV19 | TRBD2 | . | TGTGCCAGTAGCCGGAGCGGGGTAAAGGGGGAGACCCAGTACTTC | CASSRSGVKGETQYF
13 | TRBJ1-5 | TRBV5-1 | . | few | TGCGCCAGCAGCTTAAATCCCAATCAGCCCCAGCATTTT | CASSLNPNQPQHF
16 | TRBJ1-5 | TRBV2 | . | . | TGTGCCAGCAGGGACCCACAGAAGGGGAGCAATCAGCCCCAGCATTTT | CASRDPQKGSNQPQHF
13 | TRBJ2-3 | TRBV27 | TRBD2 | . | TGTGCCAGCCGACTAGCGGGTACAGATACGCAGTATTTT | CASRLAGTDTQYF
12 | TRBJ2-5 | TRBV9 | . | . | TGTGCCAGCAGCGTCCTGGGGGAGACCCAGTACTTC | CASSVLGETQYF
12 | TRBJ2-7 | TRBV29-1 | . | . | TGCAGCGTAAGCGACAACACCTACGAGCAGTACTTC | CSVSDNTYEQYF
12 | TRBJ2-7 | TRBV18 | . | few | TGTGCCAGCTCACCAGGGCCCTACGAGCAGTACTTC | CASSPGPYEQYF
12 | TRBJ2-2 | TRBV7-9 | . | . | TGTGCCAGCAGCTTAGTTCCCGGGGAGCTGTTTTTT | CASSLVPGELFF